This T cell receptor (beta chain) was sequenced during a study of T cell repertoires in cytomegalovirus infection. The wider study: The public TCR beta signatures pointed to both CMV infection and matching HLA type. General study findings and limits: Clonotypes of TCR beta that were HLA-C-restricted and CMV-specific dominated the ex vivo response. CMV carriers having the relevant HLA were flagged by cumulative public TCR beta family frequency.

This clonotype was counted at least ten times. Its antigen remains unidentified. TCRdb reprocessed the reads with MiXCR, giving one entry per CDR3 protein. The sample lists about 530,000 distinct CDR3 sequences, approximately 25% occurring once. V dropped 0 bases and J dropped 9 bases, with 9 bases sitting between them. The CDR3 has 14 amino acids. Germline assignment: CDR1 SGHTA and CDR2 FQGNSA. The chain is built from TRBV7-2 and TRBJ1-6; D not resolved. The receptor was isolated from a human donor in good health (CMV status not recorded). Some clones in this sample may be carry-over from other donors' samples. Sequencing input: PBMCs. The CDR3 coding sequence is TGTGCCAGCAGCTTAGCAGGGTCTCGTTCACCCCTCCACTTT. This gives the protein CASSLAGSRSPLHF.